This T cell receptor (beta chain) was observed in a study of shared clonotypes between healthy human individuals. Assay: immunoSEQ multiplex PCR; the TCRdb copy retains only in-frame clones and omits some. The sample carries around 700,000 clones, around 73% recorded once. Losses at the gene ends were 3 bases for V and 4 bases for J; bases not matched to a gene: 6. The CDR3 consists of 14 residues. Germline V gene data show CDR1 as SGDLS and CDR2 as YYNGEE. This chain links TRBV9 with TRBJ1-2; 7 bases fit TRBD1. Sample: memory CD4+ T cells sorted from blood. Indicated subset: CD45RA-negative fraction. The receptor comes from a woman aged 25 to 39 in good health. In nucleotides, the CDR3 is TGTGCCAGCAGCGCAAACACAGGGGTCTATGGCTACACCTTC. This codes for CASSANTGVYGYTF.